These T cell receptor beta chains were read from a single sample in a study. TCRdb processed the 5' RACE reads anew with MiXCR; each CDR3 protein has one entry. The profile covers roughly 58,000 distinct CDR3 sequences, with around 21% appearing a single time and around 3.2% taken by the ten largest. Material: tumor-infiltrating Tregs sorted from the breast tumor. Receptor source: a female donor with breast cancer. Both conserved end residues are part of each CDR3. A D gene is named only where the DNA matches it firmly. For some rows the clone size is stated as once, few or many, or as a class when expanded; others skip it.

>NA|few|TRBJ2-2|TRBV20-1
TGCAGTGCTAGAGCGCTACCCTACCCACCCGGGGAGCTGTTTTTT
CSARALPYPPGELFF
>NA|NA|TRBJ2-7|TRBV4-3
TGCGCCAGCAGCCAAGACGAAATCCACGAGCAGTACTTC
CASSQDEIHEQYF
>NA|many|TRBJ2-7|TRBV15
TGTGCCACCAGCGGGTACGACAGAAGCTCCTACGAGCAGTACTTC
CATSGYDRSSYEQYF
>NA|few|TRBJ2-5|TRBV5-6
TGTGCCAGCAGCTTTGAATGGGACCGAGAGTACTTC
CASSFEWDREYF
>NA|many|TRBJ1-5|TRBV6-1
TGTGCCAGCAAGACAATTCATCTATATAGCAATCAGCCCCAGCATTTT
CASKTIHLYSNQPQHF
>NA|NA|TRBJ2-2|TRBV4-3
TGCGCCAGCAGCCGAGAGACGGGGGCCGGGGAGCTGTTTTTT
CASSRETGAGELFF
>TRBD1|few|TRBJ1-5|TRBV20-1
TGCAGTGCTAGTAGGCACAGGGGGCAGAGCAATCAGCCCCAGCATTTT
CSASRHRGQSNQPQHF
>NA|many|TRBJ2-5|TRBV7-8
TGTGCCAGCACGCCACTTGCGGTCCGGGAGACCCAGTACTTC
CASTPLAVRETQYF
>TRBD2|NA|TRBJ2-1|TRBV12-3/TRBV12-4
TGTGCCAGCACTCCCAGGGGTAGCGGGGATCACAATGAGCAGTTCTTC
CASTPRGSGDHNEQFF
>TRBD2|NA|TRBJ2-1|TRBV30
TGTGCCTGGAAGGTAGGGACTAGCGGGAGGAGTGAGCAGTTCTTC
CAWKVGTSGRSEQFF
>NA|NA|TRBJ2-3|TRBV5-1
TGCGCCAGCAGCTTGGGCCCCCAGGCCCCCACAGATACGCAGTATTTT
CASSLGPQAPTDTQYF
>TRBD2|NA|TRBJ2-3|TRBV5-1
TGCGCCAGCAGCGTGGGACTAGTGGGGGATACGCAGTGTTTT
CASSVGLVGDTQCF
>NA|many|TRBJ2-3|TRBV7-2
TGTGCCAGCGGGCGGGCCACAGATACGCAGTATTTT
CASGRATDTQYF
>NA|many|TRBJ2-4|TRBV10-3
TGTGCCATCAGTCCCAACGACTTACTAGGACCCCCCATTCAGTACTTC
CAISPNDLLGPPIQYF
>NA|NA|TRBJ2-7|TRBV24-1
TGTGCCACCAGCGGTTACCGGGACGAGCAGTACTTC
CATSGYRDEQYF
>TRBD1|few|TRBJ2-5|TRBV5-1
TGCGCCAGCAGCCAGGACAGGGAGACCCAGTACTTC
CASSQDRETQYF
>TRBD2|many|TRBJ2-4|TRBV10-2
TGCGCCAGCAGTGAAATGGGGGGGGATCAAAACATTCAGTACTTC
CASSEMGGDQNIQYF
>NA|many|TRBJ1-2|TRBV18
TGTGCCAGCTCACCTGCAGGAATGAACTATGGCTACACCTTC
CASSPAGMNYGYTF
>TRBD2|few|TRBJ2-7|TRBV7-6
TGTGCCAGCAGCTCTGAAGCGGGAGCCTCCTACGAGCAGTACTTC
CASSSEAGASYEQYF
>NA|many|TRBJ2-6|TRBV5-1
TGCGCCAGCAGCTTGATGTATGTGTCGGTCGGCCGGCAGGATAGTAACGTCCTGACTTTC
CASSLMYVSVGRQDSNVLTF
>NA|few|TRBJ1-4|TRBV28
TGTGCCAGCAGTTCCGGCGCAACTAATGAAAAACTGTTTTTT
CASSSGATNEKLFF
>NA|NA|TRBJ2-7|TRBV11-2
TGTGCCAGCAGCCACGCCTACGAGCAGTACTTC
CASSHAYEQYF
>NA|NA|TRBJ2-2|TRBV28
TGTGCCAGCAGTTTCGGGCTAGCGATTCCCGGGGCGCTGTTTTTT
CASSFGLAIPGALFF
>NA|many|TRBJ2-7|TRBV29-1
TGCAGCGTGAGGGACGGGTCCACGGGGGAGCAGTACTTC
CSVRDGSTGEQYF
>TRBD1|many|TRBJ2-5|TRBV9
TGTGCCAGCAGCGTAGCTACAGGGGGACAAGAGACCCAGTACTTC
CASSVATGGQETQYF
>NA|NA|TRBJ1-3|TRBV24-1
TGTGCCACCAGTTTGAGCTCTGGAAACACCATATATTTT
CATSLSSGNTIYF
>TRBD2|NA|TRBJ2-3|TRBV5-4
TGTGCCAGCAGCTTGTCCGGGGGGACGGGCACAGATACGCAGTATTTT
CASSLSGGTGTDTQYF
>NA|few|TRBJ2-2|TRBV5-1
TGCGCCAGCAGCTTGGCCGAGGTTCCAGGGGGGGAGCTGTTTTTT
CASSLAEVPGGELFF
>TRBD2|few|TRBJ2-1|TRBV5-6
TGTGCCAGCACCTCGGGACTAGTGGGAGGCAATGAGCAGTTCTTC
CASTSGLVGGNEQFF
>TRBD2|many|TRBJ2-2|TRBV5-1
TGCGCCAGCAGCTTCACGCGGGAGTACGGGGAGCTGTTTTTT
CASSFTREYGELFF
>NA|few|TRBJ1-6|TRBV4-3
TGCGCCAGCAGCCAAGAGTATCGACAGCCGAGCTCCTATAATTCACCCCTCCACTTT
CASSQEYRQPSSYNSPLHF
>TRBD2|few|TRBJ2-6|TRBV7-3
TGTGCCAGCAGCCGGTGGGGAGGGACTGGGGCCAACGTCCTGACTTTC
CASSRWGGTGANVLTF
>NA|many|TRBJ1-5|TRBV7-2
TGTGCCAGCAGCTTAGCTAGCAATCAGCCCCAGCATTTT
CASSLASNQPQHF
>TRBD2|NA|TRBJ2-1|TRBV19
TGTGCCAGTAGTATGTTTAGCGGGAGAGTCAGGAGTGAGCAGTTCTTC
CASSMFSGRVRSEQFF